This T cell receptor (beta chain) was sequenced in a study of blood T cell repertoires in COVID-19. As for the study in general: COVID-19 samples, acute and convalescent, were from the United States, Italy and Spain. Sample material is recorded as cDNA or gDNA derived from T cells, B-cell-depleted T cells, or PBMCs.

Assay: immunoSEQ multiplex PCR; the TCRdb copy retains only in-frame clones and omits some. This sample has around 310,000 clones, with 85% to 90% found just once. Trimming shortened V by 0 bases and J by 1 base, and 6 bases separated the two germline ends. The CDR3 runs 14 residues. Germline V CDR1 and CDR2: SGHKS, YYEKEE (reference sequence). The origin of this receptor is a middle-aged woman with COVID-19, enrolled during active disease. The specimen sequenced was peripheral blood. J is TRBJ2-3 and V is TRBV5-5; D gene ambiguous. The CDR3 sequence: CASSLAPGTDTQYF. The CDR3, as DNA: TGTGCCAGCAGCTTGGCCCCAGGCACAGATACGCAGTATTTT.